The table lists the clone carrying this T cell receptor beta chain with a few counts. Documented time point: sample taken at primary tumor resection. Whole RNA from tumor, nontumor lung or frozen PBMC was sequenced unsorted. The donor population consisted of approximately 70 patients with untreated, early-stage non-small cell lung cancer. Trimming pared 3 bases from V and 4 bases from J, leaving 12 bases between. CDR3 size: 14 residues. The germline V gene has CDR1 MNHEY and CDR2 SMNVEV (reference sequence). These data are taken from a study of spatial heterogeneity in lung cancer. Across the whole study: Sequences of the beta chain were consistently detected in greater numbers than alpha-chain sequences. Unique TCR and UMI combinations averaged more than ten appearances each in raw reads.

Each TCR cDNA molecule bore a unique molecular identifier. TCRdb recomputed calls from the 5' RACE reads with MiXCR, one row per CDR3 protein. The sample contains under 40,000 distinct CDR3 sequences, roughly 5.5% of which appear only once. The rearrangement uses TRBV27 and TRBJ2-5, with D possibly TRBD2 on 7 matching bases. The sequencing here drew on PBMCs, taken at surgery. The receptor was derived from a female donor with early-stage non-small cell lung cancer. DNA of the CDR3: TGTGCCAGCAGTTTGGCGGGGGCCGGAGAGACCCAGTACTTC. Protein: CASSLAGAGETQYF.